A selection of T cell receptor beta chains follows, all from one sample in a study of T cell changes during pregnancy in multiple sclerosis. The data were produced by immunoSEQ multiplex PCR, yet TCRdb's version contains in-frame clones alone and is incomplete. This sample has 70,000 or so clones, with nearly 95% found just once. The sample in question was CD4+ T cells from peripheral blood mononuclear cells, obtained after pregnancy. These TCRs come from a female donor with multiple sclerosis, enrolled in a pregnancy study. Each CDR3 is given with its conserved first and last residue. Some rows mark clone size as missing; the rest say once, few, many or name a class of expanded clone.

v_call | clone_size | cdr3_aa
TRBV7-2 | medium-sized | CASSPGGSRYEQYF
TRBV10-3 | few | CAISAGAYGYTF
TRBV7-2 | . | CASSFPDPRNGYTF
TRBV14 | . | CASSHPGHATEAFF
TRBV7-2 | . | CASSLRGGARYNEQFF
TRBV5-6 | . | CASSLGGVRVRIYEQYF
TRBV19 | . | CASTFIGTGNQPQHF
TRBV4-1 | . | CASSQDLGAGGETQYF
TRBV28 | . | CASSFWRQGSQQETQYF
TRBV7-2 | few | CASSFSGDEQYF
TRBV5-5 | . | CASSRVLLNTEAFF
TRBV19 | . | CASSTRQGQGGEQFF
TRBV28 | . | CASSFRGADTEAFF
TRBV5-4 | once | CASSLATGIEELFF
TRBV5-1 | . | CASSLSRNYGYTF
TRBV19 | . | CASRVSQPLGPQHF
TRBV10-1 | . | CASRLPGDSYNEQFF
TRBV14 | . | CASSQANRVYEQYF
TRBV5-1 | . | CASRSAGETGELFF
TRBV6-1 | . | CASSAENVGVDTQYF
TRBV30 | . | CAWSVSRTGGAYTF
TRBV11-3 | . | CASSPGAGGFEQETQYF
TRBV4-2 | . | CASSQVGQGVSYEQYF
TRBV19 | once | CASRSRGSYNSPLHF
TRBV14 | . | CASSHDIGTGELFF
TRBV27 | . | CASSHAPLASGAQETQYF
TRBV5-1 | . | CASSLYTGGTGELFF
TRBV5-1 | . | CASSPTGTEPNEQFF
TRBV5-4 | . | CASSKGLAGVEDTQYF
TRBV7-2 | . | CASTRLTGVHGYTF
TRBV7-7 | . | CASSLDREGKLFF
TRBV14 | . | CASSLGGSETQYF
TRBV9 | . | CASSVYSQGNSGNTIYF
TRBV27 | once | CASSRGGHEKLFF
TRBV18 | once | CASSPQGETQYF
TRBV10-3 | . | CAISDPDWSNYGYTF
TRBV30 | . | CAWSLTDSNEQYF
TRBV5-4 | . | CASTLAGGPYEQYF
TRBV18 | . | CASSPVPGQGAGYGYTF
TRBV10-3 | . | CAISDRTLSGHSGGDMVAFF
TRBV14 | . | CASSLGLSTDTQYF
TRBV5-1 | . | CASSSLFGTGGTEAFF
TRBV11-2 | once | CASSLDSRGLLTYEQYF
TRBV6-1 | . | CASRQGLEAPLHF
TRBV7-3 | . | CASSSYRDGGYTF
TRBV6-1 | once | CASSERALNTEAFF
TRBV6-5 | . | CATRTGGTGELFF
TRBV18 | . | CASSPPEEHGYTF
TRBV6-5 | . | CASSRDTEAFF
TRBV27 | once | CASSPRQGVIEAFF
TRBV27 | . | CASSLRGYTEAFF
TRBV10-1 | . | CASSEYRRIGYTF
TRBV7-9 | . | CASSLRDTDGYTF
TRBV19 | . | CASSIGGLGGYTF
TRBV5-4 | . | CASSPRPGGSGDEQYF
TRBV7-2 | . | CASSPSGFYEQYF
TRBV5-1 | . | CASRVGQGSNSGANVLTF
TRBV5-1 | . | CASSLSGWAYEQYF